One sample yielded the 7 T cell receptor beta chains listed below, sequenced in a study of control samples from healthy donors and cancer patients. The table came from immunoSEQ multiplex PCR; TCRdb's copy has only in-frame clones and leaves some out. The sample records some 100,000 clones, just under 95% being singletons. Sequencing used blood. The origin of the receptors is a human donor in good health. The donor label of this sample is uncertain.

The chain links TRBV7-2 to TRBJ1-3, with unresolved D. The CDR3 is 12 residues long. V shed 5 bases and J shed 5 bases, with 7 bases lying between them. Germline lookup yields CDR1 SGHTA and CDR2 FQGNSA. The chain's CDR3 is CASSPDRNTIYF. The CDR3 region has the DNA TGTGCCAGCAGCCCCGACCGAAACACCATATATTTT.

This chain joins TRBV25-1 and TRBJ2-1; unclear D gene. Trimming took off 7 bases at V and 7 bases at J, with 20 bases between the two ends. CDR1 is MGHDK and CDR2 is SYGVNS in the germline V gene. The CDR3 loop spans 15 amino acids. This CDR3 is CASKPIQTLENEQFF. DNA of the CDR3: TGTGCCAGCAAACCTATCCAGACACTGGAAAATGAGCAGTTCTTC. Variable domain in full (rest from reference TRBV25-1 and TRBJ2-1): EADIYQTPRYLVIGTGKKITLECSQTMGHDKMYWYQQDPGMELHLIHYSYGVNSTEKGDLSSESTVSRIRTEHFPLTLESARPSHTSQYLCASKPIQTLENEQFFGPGTRLTVL.

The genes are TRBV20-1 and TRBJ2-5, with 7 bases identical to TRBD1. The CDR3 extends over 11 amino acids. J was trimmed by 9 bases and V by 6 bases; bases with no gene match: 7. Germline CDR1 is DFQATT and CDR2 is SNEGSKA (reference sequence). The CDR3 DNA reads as TGCAGTGCGCAACAGGGGAAGGCCCAGTACTTC. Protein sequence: CSAQQGKAQYF.

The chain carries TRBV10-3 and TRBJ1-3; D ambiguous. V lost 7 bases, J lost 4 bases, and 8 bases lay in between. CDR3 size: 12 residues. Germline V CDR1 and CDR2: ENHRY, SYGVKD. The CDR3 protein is CAITLSGNTIYF. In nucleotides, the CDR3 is TGTGCCATCACTTTGTCAGGAAACACCATATATTTT.

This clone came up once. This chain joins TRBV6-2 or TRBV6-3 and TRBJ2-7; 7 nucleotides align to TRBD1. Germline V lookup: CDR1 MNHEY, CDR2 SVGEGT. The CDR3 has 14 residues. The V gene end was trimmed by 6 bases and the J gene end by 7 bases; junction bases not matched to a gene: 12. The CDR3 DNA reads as TGTGCCAGCAGCGCATGGACAGGTCCCAAAGAGCAGTACGTC. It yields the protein CASSAWTGPKEQYV.

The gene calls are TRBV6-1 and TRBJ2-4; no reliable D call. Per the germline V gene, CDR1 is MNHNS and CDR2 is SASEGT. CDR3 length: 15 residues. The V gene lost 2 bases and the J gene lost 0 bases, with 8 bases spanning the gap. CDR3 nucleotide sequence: TGTGCCAGCAGTGAAATTGGTCTAGCCAAAAACATTCAGTACTTC. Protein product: CASSEIGLAKNIQYF.

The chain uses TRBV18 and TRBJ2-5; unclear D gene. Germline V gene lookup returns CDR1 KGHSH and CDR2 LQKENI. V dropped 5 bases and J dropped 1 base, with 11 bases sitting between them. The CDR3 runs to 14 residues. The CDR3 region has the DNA TGTGCCAGCTCAACGGACCTCGCCCAAGAGACCCAGTACTTC. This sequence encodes CASSTDLAQETQYF.